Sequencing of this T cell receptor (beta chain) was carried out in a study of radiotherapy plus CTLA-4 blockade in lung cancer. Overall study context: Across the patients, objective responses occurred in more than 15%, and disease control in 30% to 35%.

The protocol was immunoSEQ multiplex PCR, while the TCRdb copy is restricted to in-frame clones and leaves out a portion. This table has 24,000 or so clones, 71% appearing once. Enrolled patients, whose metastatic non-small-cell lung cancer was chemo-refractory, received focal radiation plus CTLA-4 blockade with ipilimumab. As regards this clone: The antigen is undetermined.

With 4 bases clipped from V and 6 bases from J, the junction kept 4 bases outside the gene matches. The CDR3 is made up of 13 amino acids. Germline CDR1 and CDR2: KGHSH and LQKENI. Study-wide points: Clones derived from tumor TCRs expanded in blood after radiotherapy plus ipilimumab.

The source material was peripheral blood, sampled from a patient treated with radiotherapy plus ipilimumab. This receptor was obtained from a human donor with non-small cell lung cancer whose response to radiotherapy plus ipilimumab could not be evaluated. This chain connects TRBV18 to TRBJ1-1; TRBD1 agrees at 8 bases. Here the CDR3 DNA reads TGTGCCAGCTCACTTGGACAGGGAGCTGAAGCTTTCTTT. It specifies CASSLGQGAEAFF.